This TCR beta chain was recorded in a study of blood T cell repertoires in COVID-19 (dated by TCRdb to the early 2020s). With respect to the entire study: Samples covering the acute and convalescent phases of COVID-19 were provided by collaborators in the United States, Italy and Spain. Samples were obtained from the ongoing ImmuneRACE study (first 160 participants) and from 1,200 or so subjects provided by 6 global collaborators. The repertoires were released in a freely available public database meant as a resource for research on the immune response to SARS-CoV-2. The dataset comprised deeply sampled blood TCRbeta repertoires from subjects exposed to, actively infected with, or recovered from COVID-19. The material from the prospective study consisted of cDNA or gDNA derived from T cells, B-cell-depleted T cells, or PBMCs. Sample metadata almost always included a de-identified subject ID, COVID-19 status, age in years and sex. Where available, HLA class I and class II types were obtained from metadata supplied by the sample provider rather than from assay-based typing.

The immunoSEQ Assay, a bias-controlled multiplex PCR, was used to amplify TCRbeta CDR3 regions from genomic DNA. In the original analysis: The number of nucleated cells in each sample was estimated by amplification of reference gene primers within the assay. Sequence reads were collapsed and filtered to measure the absolute abundance of every unique TCRbeta CDR3 rearrangement. Productive Simpson clonality was computed per sample as the square root of Simpson's diversity index over productive rearrangements. Here the immuneACCESS table is served through TCRdb, limited to in-frame sequences with V and J called. Missing clones are a known gap in these copies; in checked studies unresolved V genes cover under half, and the rest lacks a known reason. V and J calls and clone size come straight from that table; D and trimming were deduced from the DNA. This sample holds about 200,000 clones; about 80% were observed only once. The ten biggest clones cover 6% to 8% of the sample.

The full study reports these points: The amount of clinical and demographic metadata varied by source and participant and was provided uncurated.

Worth noting for this clone: Its recognized antigen is unknown. No clone much larger than this one lies a single base away; base qualities are absent.

Enrolling through a virtual design, the prospective study's participants ranged in age from roughly 18 to 89 years and lived across roughly 23 United States geographic areas. In the prospective study, cohorts were assigned on the basis of participant-reported clinical history obtained from a screening survey and a study questionnaire. Recovered participants in ImmuneRACE Cohort 3 were defined by two consecutive negative NP/OP PCR tests, clearance by a healthcare professional, or resolution of symptoms. In the prospective study, whole blood, serum and a nasopharyngeal or oropharyngeal swab were collected from each participant by mobile phlebotomists. Over a roughly two-month period, participants in the prospective study had the option of providing additional blood draws and questionnaires. Before DNA extraction, prospective study blood samples were shipped either frozen or at room temperature. CDR1 and CDR2 were assigned from the germline V gene (reference sequence) as GTSNPN and SVGIG. Trimming at the junction amounts to 4 bases on V and 6 bases on J, and the germline ends lie 7 bases apart. The CDR3 runs 11 amino acids, cysteine and phenylalanine included. Only CDR3 DNA remains: 33 bases, in frame from the first base.

The source material was PBMCs or T cells enriched from blood (not recorded which). The clonotype comes from a man aged 40-49 years who had recovered from COVID-19. The chain is made from TRBV30 and TRBJ1-5; no confident D gene assignment can be made. The CDR3 region has the sequence CAWNPGQPQHF. The DNA is TGTGCCTGGAATCCCGGTCAGCCCCAGCATTTT.